The 8 T cell receptor beta chains below were found in one sample sequenced in a study of cytomegalovirus exposure and HLA in healthy donors. PCR used 60 Vbeta primers and 13 Jbeta primers. This table comes from immunoSEQ multiplex PCR, and its TCRdb copy is limited to in-frame clones, with some not included. The data contain roughly 72,000 clones, almost 80% of them singletons. The sequencing sample was made of PBMCs. Source of these receptors: a woman in her thirties or forties in good health and CMV-seropositive.

This clone was found a few times. The chain recombines TRBV19 with TRBJ1-1; D call uncertain. Trimming cost V 2 bases and J 2 bases, with 12 bases left between them. Germline V gene data show CDR1 as LNHDA and CDR2 as SQIVND (reference sequence). The CDR3 is made up of 15 amino acids. The CDR3 reads CASSIRRRENTEAFF. The CDR3 bases are TGTGCCAGTAGTATAAGGAGGAGGGAAAACACTGAAGCTTTCTTT. The entire variable domain, with the rest obtained from reference TRBV19 and TRBJ1-1, is as follows: DGGITQSPKYLFRKEGQNVTLSCEQNLNHDAMYWYRQDPGQGLRLIYYSQIVNDFQKGDIAEGYSVSREKKESFPLTVTSAQKNPTAFYLCASSIRRRENTEAFFGQGTRLTVV.

The chain has TRBV14 and TRBJ2-3; TRBD2 matches 7 bases. The CDR3 is 14 residues long. The germline V gene encodes CDR1 SGHDN and CDR2 FVKESK. The V and J ends lost 4 bases and 2 bases, in that order; junction bases with no gene match: 3. The CDR3 nucleotides read TGTGCCAGCAGCCCCAGCGGGGTCACAGATACGCAGTATTTT. This gives the protein CASSPSGVTDTQYF.

Only a few counts were recorded for this clone. V usage is TRBV7-9 and J usage is TRBJ1-4, with D possibly matching TRBD1 (5 bases). Germline values: CDR1 SEHNR, CDR2 FQNEAQ (reference sequence). CDR3 length: 15 amino acids. V lost 0 bases and J 5 bases, leaving 10 bases between the germline ends. Here the CDR3 reads CASSLASGGNEKLFF. CDR3 coding DNA: TGTGCCAGCAGCTTAGCGTCTGGGGGGAATGAAAAACTGTTTTTT.

This sequence joins TRBV12-5 and TRBJ2-5; TRBD2 agrees at 7 bases. Germline CDR1 is LGHNT and CDR2 is FRNRAP. Germline trimming cut 6 bases from V and 4 bases from J; bases unmatched to any gene: 11. The CDR3 totals 15 residues. The CDR3 DNA is TGTGCTAGTGGCCTGGGACGGGGGGTGGTAGAGACCCAGTACTTC. Amino acid sequence: CASGLGRGVVETQYF.

The chain employs TRBV9 and TRBJ2-7, with 7 bases aligning to TRBD2. The V segment lost 3 bases and the J segment 1 base; nucleotides outside the gene matches: 16. Germline V gives CDR1 SGDLS, CDR2 YYNGEE. There are 18 residues in the CDR3. CDR3 nucleotide sequence: TGTGCCAGCAGCGGGAGGGACTACCCGGAGGGGAGGTCCTACGAGCAGTACTTC. It specifies CASSGRDYPEGRSYEQYF.

This CDR3 reads CASRGIRAGANVLTF. Here the CDR3 DNA reads TGTGCCAGCAGAGGAATCAGGGCTGGGGCCAACGTCCTGACTTTC. The chain carries TRBV2 and TRBJ2-6; possible D gene TRBD1, 5 bases. Per germline, CDR1 SNHLY and CDR2 FYNNEI. The CDR3 totals 15 residues. Trimming left V 6 bases short and J 2 bases short, with 11 bases between.

This clone came up once. V and J are TRBV29-1 and TRBJ1-1; D is unclear. Trimming shortened V by 6 bases and J by 12 bases, and 17 bases separated the two germline ends. The CDR3 has 11 residues. Germline-derived CDR1 and CDR2 are SQVTM and ANQGSEA. CDR3 sequence reads: CSVSVTGGSFF. The CDR3 bases are TGCAGCGTATCTGTTACGGGAGGGTCTTTCTTT.

This clone is a singleton in its sample. The chain combines TRBV28 with TRBJ2-7; 7 nucleotides line up with TRBD2. V lost 3 bases, J lost 4 bases, and 9 bases stayed unmatched. Germline V gene lookup returns CDR1 MDHEN and CDR2 SYDVKM. This CDR3 region has 15 residues. CDR3: CASSFVGGGRYEQYF. In DNA form, the CDR3 reads TGTGCCAGCAGTTTCGTGGGGGGGGGTCGATACGAGCAGTACTTC.